This entry concerns a single TCR beta chain. Libraries were prepared by immunoSEQ multiplex PCR; TCRdb keeps only in-frame clonotypes and omits some of them. The sample gives 20,000 to 25,000 clones, roughly four fifths of which show up once; about 15% is in the top ten. The sample is drawn from a study of OX40 agonist ivuxolimab in advanced cancers. This TCR came from an adult with an advanced solid tumor such as melanoma, head and neck, liver or kidney cancer. This sample comprised CD4+ or CD8+ T cells sorted from blood, obtained in a trial of the OX40 agonist ivuxolimab.

DNA for the CDR3: TGTGCCAGCAGCTCTTACAGGGATGCCATAGTGAGTGGAGAACCGGGCTACACCTTC. Amino acid sequence: CASSSYRDAIVSGEPGYTF. The rearrangement uses TRBV11-2 and TRBJ1-2; possible D gene TRBD1, 6 bases. Looked up from germline, CDR1 is SGHAT and CDR2 is FQNNGV. The CDR3 has 19 residues. With 4 bases removed from V and 8 bases from J, the gap between germline ends came to 32 bases. The full variable domain, completed using reference TRBV11-2 and TRBJ1-2, is EAGVAQSPRYKIIEKRQSVAFWCNPISGHATLYWYQQILGQGPKLLIQFQNNGVVDDSQLPKDRFSAERLKGVDSTLKIQPAKLEDSAVYLCASSSYRDAIVSGEPGYTFGSGTRLTVV.